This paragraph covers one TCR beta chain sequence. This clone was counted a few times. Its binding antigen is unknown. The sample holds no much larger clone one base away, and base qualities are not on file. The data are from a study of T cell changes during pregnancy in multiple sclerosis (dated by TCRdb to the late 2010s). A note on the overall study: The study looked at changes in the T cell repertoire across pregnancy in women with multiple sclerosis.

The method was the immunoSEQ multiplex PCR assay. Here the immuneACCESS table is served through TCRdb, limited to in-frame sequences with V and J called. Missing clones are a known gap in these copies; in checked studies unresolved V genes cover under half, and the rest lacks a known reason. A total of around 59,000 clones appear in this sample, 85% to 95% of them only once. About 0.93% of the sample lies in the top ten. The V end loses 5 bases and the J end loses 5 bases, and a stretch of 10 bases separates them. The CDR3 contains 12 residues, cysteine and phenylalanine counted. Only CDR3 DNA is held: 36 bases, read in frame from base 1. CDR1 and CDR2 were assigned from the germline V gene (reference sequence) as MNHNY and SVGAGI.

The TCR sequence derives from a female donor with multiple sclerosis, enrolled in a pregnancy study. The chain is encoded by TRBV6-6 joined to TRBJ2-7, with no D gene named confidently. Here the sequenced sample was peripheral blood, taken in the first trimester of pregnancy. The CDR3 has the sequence CASSRPRNEQYF. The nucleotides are TGTGCCAGCAGTCGACCGAGGAACGAGCAGTACTTC.